Following are 22 T cell receptor beta chains from one sample sequenced in a study of blood T cell repertoires in COVID-19. Profiling relied on immunoSEQ multiplex PCR, and the TCRdb table lists in-frame clones only, not all of them. The table shows about 200,000 clones, with around three quarters occurring only once. Sequencing used peripheral blood. All receptors derive from a woman aged 70-85 years with acute or convalescent COVID-19.

This clone came up a few times. V is TRBV5-4 and J is TRBJ2-3, with 9 bases fitting TRBD2. With 3 bases clipped from V and 1 base from J, the junction kept 0 bases outside the gene matches. In germline, CDR1 is SGHNT, CDR2 YYREEE (reference sequence). The CDR3 is made up of 14 amino acids. In DNA form, the CDR3 reads TGTGCCAGCAGCTGGACTAGCGGCACAGATACGCAGTATTTT. Translating it yields CASSWTSGTDTQYF.

The rearrangement links TRBV6-2 or TRBV6-3 to TRBJ2-1; 8 bases match TRBD2. The ends lost 2 bases at V and 6 bases at J; junction bases unmatched: 6. Looked up from germline, CDR1 is MNHEY and CDR2 is SVGEGT. The CDR3 runs 15 residues. The CDR3 reads CASSYDGTRGNEQFF. In DNA form, the CDR3 reads TGTGCCAGCAGTTACGACGGGACTAGAGGCAATGAGCAGTTCTTC.

The V call is TRBV6-5, the J call TRBJ2-5; 10 bases are a match to TRBD2. J gave up 4 bases and V 6 bases, and 8 bases lay outside the gene matches. There are 15 residues in the CDR3. The germline CDR1 and CDR2 sequences are MNHEY and SVGAGI. The CDR3 protein is CASRQTSGIGETQYF. CDR3 sequence (DNA): TGTGCCAGCAGACAAACTAGCGGGATAGGAGAGACCCAGTACTTC.

This clone has a handful of counts. The J gene is TRBJ2-5, the V gene TRBV27, with 9 bases that match TRBD1. Germline V lookup: CDR1 MNHEY, CDR2 SMNVEV (reference sequence). The CDR3 covers 15 residues. V shed 5 bases, J shed 5 bases, and the junction held 9 bases outside the gene matches. The CDR3 protein is CASSPWDRVPETQYF. The CDR3 nucleotides read TGTGCCAGCAGTCCATGGGACAGGGTCCCGGAGACCCAGTACTTC.

This clone was seen only a few times. The V and J genes are TRBV28 and TRBJ1-6; a weak D match, TRBD1 (5 bases). Looked up from germline, CDR1 is MDHEN and CDR2 is SYDVKM. V was cut by 5 bases and J by 3 bases, with 14 bases left in between. This CDR3 contains 16 residues. The CDR3, as DNA: TGTGCCAGCAGTACCGCCGCGGGGCTCTATAATTCACCCCTCCACTTT. Its translation is CASSTAAGLYNSPLHF.

The genes are TRBV2 and TRBJ1-5, with D unresolved. The CDR3 totals 14 residues. Germline CDR1 reads SNHLY; CDR2 reads FYNNEI. Trimming shortened V by 2 bases and J by 3 bases, and 8 bases separated the two germline ends. The CDR3 spells CASSETEYNQPQHF. The CDR3 nucleotides are TGTGCCAGCAGTGAAACAGAGTACAATCAGCCCCAGCATTTT.

The genes are TRBV30 and TRBJ2-7, with D maybe TRBD1 (5 bases). The CDR3 length is 13 residues. Deletions cut 2 bases from V and 0 bases from J, with 8 bases between. CDR1 and CDR2 from the germline V gene are GTSNPN and SVGIG (reference sequence). The CDR3 loop reads CAWSQDNSYEQYF. CDR3 sequence (DNA): TGTGCCTGGAGTCAGGACAACTCCTACGAGCAGTACTTC.

This clone was observed a few times. This chain joins TRBV2 and TRBJ2-3; D is unclear. The CDR3 has 11 residues. Between the trimmed V and J ends, which lost 8 bases and 6 bases, there was a span of 9 bases. Germline CDR1 reads SNHLY; CDR2 reads FYNNEI. CDR3 nucleotides: TGTGCCAGCGCAGGAAGGGATACGCAGTATTTT. It yields the protein CASAGRDTQYF.

This clone was seen only once. The J gene is TRBJ1-2, the V gene TRBV2; 8 nucleotides match TRBD1. This CDR3 has 12 amino acids. V lost 8 bases and J lost 7; bases outside the gene matches: 6. Looked up from germline, CDR1 is SNHLY and CDR2 is FYNNEI. The CDR3 reads CASGQGEAGYTF. CDR3 DNA: TGTGCCAGCGGACAGGGTGAGGCTGGCTACACCTTC.

This clone was recorded only once. The chain combines TRBV27 with TRBJ2-5, with TRBD2 identical over 13 bases. CDR3 length: 19 amino acids. Unmatched junction bases numbered 13, after V lost 2 bases and J lost 4 bases. CDR1 MNHEY and CDR2 SMNVEV come from the germline V gene (reference sequence). The DNA for the CDR3 is TGTGCCAGCAGTTTAAAGGGCAGGACTAGCGGGAGAGGTGGAGAGACCCAGTACTTC. Its protein is CASSLKGRTSGRGGETQYF.

The V call is TRBV2, the J call TRBJ2-5; 12 bases line up with TRBD2. CDR1 and CDR2 from the germline V gene are SNHLY and FYNNEI. The V segment lost 6 bases and the J segment 2 bases; nucleotides outside the gene matches: 7. This CDR3 contains 16 residues. The chain's CDR3 is CASSPGLAGPQETQYF. In nucleotides, the CDR3 is TGTGCCAGCAGCCCTGGACTAGCGGGACCACAAGAGACCCAGTACTTC.

The chain carries TRBV28 and TRBJ1-6; weak D call: TRBD1 (5 bases). Germline CDR1 and CDR2: MDHEN and SYDVKM. The CDR3 is 14 amino acids. Trimming left V 6 bases short and J 6 bases short, with 12 bases between. The CDR3 coding sequence is TGTGCCAGCAGCCCCCAGGGAGGTAATTCACCCCTCCACTTT. It encodes CASSPQGGNSPLHF.

The V and J genes are TRBV27 and TRBJ2-7, with D maybe TRBD2 (6 bases). The CDR3 extends over 16 amino acids. Germline values: CDR1 MNHEY, CDR2 SMNVEV (reference sequence). Trimming removed 0 bases at V and 3 bases at J, with 15 bases between. The DNA of the CDR3 is TGTGCCAGCAGTTTATCGGTTGGACTAATTAACTACGAGCAGTACTTC. Its translation is CASSLSVGLINYEQYF.

The chain joins TRBV5-1 to TRBJ1-1; possibly TRBD1 for D (5 bases). The CDR3 contains 14 residues. The V gene lost 4 bases and the J gene lost 1 base, with 11 bases spanning the gap. Germline loops: CDR1 SGHRS, CDR2 YFSETQ. CDR3 bases: TGCGCCAGCAGCCCGTCGACAGAGAACACTGAAGCTTTCTTT. Its translation: CASSPSTENTEAFF.

V usage is TRBV5-1 and J usage is TRBJ2-2; perhaps TRBD1 as D (6 bases). Per the germline V gene, CDR1 is SGHRS and CDR2 is YFSETQ. This CDR3 is 15 amino acids long. Trimming removed 6 bases at V and 5 bases at J, with 17 bases between. This CDR3 reads CASILQGLLTGELFF. The CDR3 region has the DNA TGCGCCAGCATTTTACAGGGCCTCCTGACCGGGGAGCTGTTTTTT.

The chain combines TRBV5-5 with TRBJ1-5; 7 bases map to TRBD1. The germline CDR1 and CDR2 sequences are SGHKS and YYEKEE (reference sequence). The V gene end was trimmed by 4 bases and the J gene end by 3 bases; junction bases not matched to a gene: 4. The CDR3 totals 14 residues. This CDR3 is CASSPTGTNQPQHF. CDR3 in DNA: TGTGCCAGCAGCCCGACAGGGACCAATCAGCCCCAGCATTTT.

This chain links TRBV5-1 with TRBJ2-1; 9 nucleotides agree with TRBD2. V gave up 0 bases and J gave up 5 bases; unmatched junction bases: 12. Per the germline V gene, CDR1 is SGHRS and CDR2 is YFSETQ. CDR3 length equals 18 residues. CDR3 sequence reads: CASSLAQKASGDHNEQFF. CDR3 nucleotide sequence: TGCGCCAGCAGCTTGGCCCAAAAGGCTAGCGGGGACCACAATGAGCAGTTCTTC.

CDR3: CASSSPPGQGVEAFF. DNA of the CDR3: TGTGCCAGCAGCTCCCCTCCAGGGCAGGGGGTTGAAGCTTTCTTT. The chain combines TRBV7-3 with TRBJ1-1, with 7 positions matching TRBD1. V shed 4 bases, J shed 7 bases, and the junction held 12 bases outside the gene matches. The CDR3 is 15 residues long. CDR1 and CDR2 (germline): SGHTA, FQGTGA. Filled out from reference TRBV7-3 and TRBJ1-1, the complete variable domain reads GAGVSQTPSNKVTEKGKYVELRCDPISGHTALYWYRQSLGQGPEFLIYFQGTGAADDSGLPNDRFFAVRPEGSVSTLKIQRTERGDSAVYLCASSSPPGQGVEAFFGQGTRLTVV.

The chain combines TRBV5-4 with TRBJ2-1, with TRBD2 identical over 9 bases. Looked up from germline, CDR1 is SGHNT and CDR2 is YYREEE (reference sequence). With 4 bases clipped from V and 1 base from J, the junction kept 6 bases outside the gene matches. This CDR3 comprises 16 residues. The CDR3 loop is CASSNGLAQSYNEQFF. The CDR3 DNA is TGTGCCAGCAGCAACGGACTAGCGCAATCCTACAATGAGCAGTTCTTC. The whole variable domain, filled in from reference TRBV5-4 and TRBJ2-1, reads ETGVTQSPTHLIKTRGQQVTLRCSSQSGHNTVSWYQQALGQGPQFIFQYYREEENGRGNFPPRFSGLQFPNYSSELNVNALELDDSALYLCASSNGLAQSYNEQFFGPGTRLTVL.

The J gene is TRBJ2-5, the V gene TRBV5-1; 7 bases are a match to TRBD1. The CDR3 spans 14 residues. Trimming took 4 bases from V and 2 from J; bases not matched to a gene: 5. Germline CDR1 SGHRS, CDR2 YFSETQ. CDR3 nucleotides: TGCGCCAGCAGCCCCCGGACAGGTCAAGAGACCCAGTACTTC. Protein sequence: CASSPRTGQETQYF.

The chain combines TRBV5-1 with TRBJ2-7, with D maybe TRBD1 (6 bases). CDR3 length: 14 residues. V lost 1 base and J 5 bases, leaving 13 bases between the germline ends. The germline gives CDR1 SGHRS, CDR2 YFSETQ. The CDR3 DNA follows: TGCGCCAGCAGCTTGTTTGGGGGCCAAGACGAGCAGTACTTC. Encoded protein: CASSLFGGQDEQYF. The whole variable domain, filled in from reference TRBV5-1 and TRBJ2-7, reads KAGVTQTPRYLIKTRGQQVTLSCSPISGHRSVSWYQQTPGQGLQFLFEYFSETQRNKGNFPGRFSGRQFSNSRSEMNVSTLELGDSALYLCASSLFGGQDEQYFGPGTRLTVT.

V is TRBV3-1 (or the pseudogene TRBV3-2) and J is TRBJ2-1; 7 bases are shared with TRBD2. This CDR3 contains 12 residues. Per germline, CDR1 LGHDT and CDR2 YNNKEL (reference sequence). The V gene end was trimmed by 1 base and the J gene end by 9 bases; junction bases not matched to a gene: 0. CDR3 coding DNA: TGTGCCAGCAGCCAAGGGGGGGGTGAGCAGTTCTTC. It is translated as CASSQGGGEQFF.